The source of this T cell receptor (beta chain) is a study of T cell changes during pregnancy in multiple sclerosis. J lost 5 bases, V lost 0 bases, and 13 bases had no gene match. This CDR3 contains 18 residues. Per germline, CDR1 SGDLS and CDR2 YYNGEE. TCRdb keeps only in-frame clones here, not all; method: immunoSEQ multiplex PCR. Among 100,000 or so clones listed, about 92% were seen once. The chain employs TRBV9 and TRBJ2-1; 8 bases fit TRBD2. Sequences were derived from peripheral blood, sampled after pregnancy. This TCR derives from a female donor with multiple sclerosis, enrolled in a pregnancy study. CDR3 sequence: CASSVDPSSGSHHNEQFF. In nucleotides, the CDR3 is TGTGCCAGCAGCGTAGACCCCTCAAGCGGGAGTCACCACAATGAGCAGTTCTTC. The full variable domain, completed using reference TRBV9 and TRBJ2-1, is DSGVTQTPKHLITATGQRVTLRCSPRSGDLSVYWYQQSLDQGLQFLIQYYNGEERAKGNILERFSAQQFPDLHSELNLSSLELGDSALYFCASSVDPSSGSHHNEQFFGPGTRLTVL.